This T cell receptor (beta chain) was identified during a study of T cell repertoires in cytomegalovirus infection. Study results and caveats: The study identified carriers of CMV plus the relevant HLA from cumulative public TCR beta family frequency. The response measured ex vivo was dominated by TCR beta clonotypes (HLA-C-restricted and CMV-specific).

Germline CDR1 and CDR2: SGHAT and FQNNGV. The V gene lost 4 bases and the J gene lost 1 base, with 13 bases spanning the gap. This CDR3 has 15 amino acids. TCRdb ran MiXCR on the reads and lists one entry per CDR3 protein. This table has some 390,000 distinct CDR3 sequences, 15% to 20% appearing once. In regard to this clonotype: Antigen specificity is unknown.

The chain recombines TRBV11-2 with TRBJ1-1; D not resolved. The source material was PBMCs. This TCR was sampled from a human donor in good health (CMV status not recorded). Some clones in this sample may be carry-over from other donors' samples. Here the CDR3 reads CASSSLRGTNTEAFF. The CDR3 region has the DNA TGTGCCAGCAGCTCCCTTCGCGGAACGAACACTGAAGCTTTCTTT.